The rows below give T cell receptor beta chains drawn from one sample of a study of cytomegalovirus exposure and HLA in healthy donors. TCRdb keeps only in-frame clones here, not all; method: immunoSEQ multiplex PCR. The sample lists 150,000 to 200,000 clones; 80% to 90% were seen once. The material sequenced was PBMCs. These receptors all stem from a woman aged 25 to 45 in good health and CMV-seronegative. CDR3s include the opening cysteine and the closing phenylalanine or tryptophan. D genes are given only for firm matches. Clone size is shown for a subset of rows, as once, few, many or a class of expanded clone.

V	J	D	size	DNA	CDR3
TRBV5-8	TRBJ1-4	TRBD1	-	TGTGCCAGCAGTTCGAGACAGGGGGCGGAAAAACTGTTTTTT	CASSSRQGAEKLFF
TRBV12-5	TRBJ2-5	-	-	TGTGCTAGTGCTACCTCACAGGGTTCGGAGACCCAGTACTTC	CASATSQGSETQYF
TRBV2	TRBJ1-5	-	few	TGTGCCAGCAGTGAAGGGGGCGGCAATCAGCCCCAGCATTTT	CASSEGGGNQPQHF
TRBV19	TRBJ1-3	-	-	TGTGCCAGTAGTATAGAAAGCGGACTCTCTGGAAACACCATATATTTT	CASSIESGLSGNTIYF
TRBV2	TRBJ1-1	-	-	TGTGCCAGCAGGGAAGCCGAGGCTTTCTTT	CASREAEAFF
TRBV6-5	TRBJ1-5	-	-	TGTGCCAGCAGACAGGGCGGCAATCAGCCCCAGCATTTT	CASRQGGNQPQHF
TRBV15	TRBJ1-2	-	-	TGTGCCACCAGCAGGGACACGAACTATGGCTACACCTTC	CATSRDTNYGYTF
TRBV5-1	TRBJ1-4	-	-	TGCGCCAGCAGCTTGGGTGCGGCAACTAATGAAAAACTGTTTTTT	CASSLGAATNEKLFF
TRBV5-8	TRBJ1-2	TRBD1	-	TGTGCCAGCATGGGACAGTCGTATGGCTACACCTTC	CASMGQSYGYTF
TRBV30	TRBJ1-5	TRBD1	-	TGTGCCTGGAGTACTGGACAGGGGGCATATTACCCCCAGCATTTT	CAWSTGQGAYYPQHF
TRBV5-3	TRBJ2-5	TRBD2	-	TGTGCCAGAAGCTTGGTAGCGGGGGGGCCGGAGACCCAGTACTTC	CARSLVAGGPETQYF